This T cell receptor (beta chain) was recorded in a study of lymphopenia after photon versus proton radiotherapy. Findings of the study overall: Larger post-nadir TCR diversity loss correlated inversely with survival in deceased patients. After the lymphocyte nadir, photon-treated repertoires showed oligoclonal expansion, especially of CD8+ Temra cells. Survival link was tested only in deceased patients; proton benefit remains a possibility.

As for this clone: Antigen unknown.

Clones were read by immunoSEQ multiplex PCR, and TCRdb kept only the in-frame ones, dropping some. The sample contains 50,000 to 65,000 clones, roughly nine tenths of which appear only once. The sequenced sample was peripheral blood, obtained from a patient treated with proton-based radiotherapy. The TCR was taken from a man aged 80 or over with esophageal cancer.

The CDR3 DNA is TGTGCCAGCAGCTTCGAGGGGACTGGGCCCCAGCATTTT. It translates to CASSFEGTGPQHF. The rearrangement joins TRBV7-2 to TRBJ1-5; possible D gene TRBD1, 5 bases. Germline V gene data show CDR1 as SGHTA and CDR2 as FQGNSA. Trimming took off 3 bases at V and 9 bases at J, with 12 bases between the two ends. This CDR3 has 13 amino acids.